Listed below are T cell receptor beta chains from one sample, sequenced in a study of blood T cell repertoires in COVID-19. The table came from immunoSEQ multiplex PCR; TCRdb's copy has only in-frame clones and leaves some out. This sample has hundreds of thousands of clones, with nearly 90% found just once. The sample comprised peripheral blood. The receptors were gathered from a young woman with COVID-19, enrolled during active disease. The CDR3 runs from the conserved cysteine through the conserved F or W. Clone size is stated in some rows and not others, as once, few, many or a class when expanded.

CDR3 protein: CASTGTSGRNTGELFF
V gene: TRBV9
clone size: NA

CDR3 protein: CASSSSDTQYF
V gene: TRBV5-1
clone size: NA

CDR3 protein: CASSPTGTGSTEAFF
V gene: TRBV6-2/TRBV6-3
clone size: few

CDR3 protein: CASSPYEGATNEKLFF
V gene: TRBV18
clone size: NA

CDR3 protein: CASSPGLAGTYEQYF
V gene: TRBV5-1
clone size: NA

CDR3 protein: CASSLLGGNTDTQYF
V gene: TRBV4-2
clone size: NA

CDR3 protein: CASSLGPGGNTGELFF
V gene: TRBV5-1
clone size: NA

CDR3 protein: CASSSAQGADTGELFF
V gene: TRBV7-6
clone size: NA

CDR3 protein: CASSGQFGNTIYF
V gene: TRBV3-1/TRBV3-2
clone size: NA

CDR3 protein: CASSSGGSGNTIYF
V gene: TRBV7-2
clone size: NA

CDR3 protein: CASSLGGAAAFF
V gene: TRBV7-9
clone size: once

CDR3 protein: CASSLTGVQPQHF
V gene: TRBV7-9
clone size: once